The clone carrying this T cell receptor beta chain has more than one count but fewer than ten. Its antigen is unknown. The record originates from a study of OX40 agonist ivuxolimab in advanced cancers. Study background: Melanoma, hepatocellular carcinoma, head and neck or renal cell cancer occurred in dose-escalation patients. General study findings and limits: More expanded clones were seen, on average, in CD8+ T cells than in CD4+. At 0.1 to 3.0 mg/kg, clonal expansion of CD4+ and CD8+ blood T cells had occurred by week 6.

Between the trimmed V and J ends, which lost 8 bases and 10 bases, there was a span of 15 bases. The CDR3 is 13 amino acids. From germline, CDR1 is SGHTA and CDR2 FQGTGA. Method: immunoSEQ multiplex PCR; TCRdb's copy keeps in-frame clones and lacks some. The sample includes tens of thousands of clones, around 86% of them seen just once. The sequenced sample was CD4+ or CD8+ T cells sorted from blood, obtained in a trial of the OX40 agonist ivuxolimab. The sequence came from an adult with an advanced solid tumor such as melanoma, head and neck, liver or kidney cancer. The rearrangement links TRBV7-3 to TRBJ1-6; no reliable D call. This CDR3 reads CASSEGSNSPLHF. The CDR3 DNA is TGTGCCAGCTCGGAGGGTTCCAACTCACCCCTCCACTTT.